Described below is a single T cell receptor (beta chain) sequence and its context. Libraries were prepared by immunoSEQ multiplex PCR; TCRdb keeps only in-frame clonotypes and omits some of them. The sample includes 110,000 or so clones, 80% to 90% of them seen just once. There are 14 residues in the CDR3. Germline V lookup: CDR1 SGHAT, CDR2 FQNNGV. Between the trimmed V and J ends, which lost 5 bases and 0 bases, there was a span of 11 bases. The data were taken from a study of control samples from healthy donors and cancer patients. Sequenced sample: blood. The origin of this receptor is a man aged 50 to 59 in good health. The rearrangement joins TRBV11-2 to TRBJ2-7; D may be TRBD1 (5 bases). CDR3 DNA: TGTGCCAGCAGCGCTACAGGAACCTCCTACGAGCAGTACTTC. It codes for CASSATGTSYEQYF.